One and the same sample provided the 16 T cell receptor beta chains below, sequenced in a study of PD-L1 blockade in urothelial cancer. Generated by immunoSEQ multiplex PCR, the TCRdb table keeps only in-frame clones and is missing some. The sample holds some 40,000 clones, roughly nine tenths seen once. The time point denotes: peripheral blood 6 weeks after treatment start. The starting material was PBMCs, obtained around atezolizumab (anti-PD-L1) treatment. All receptors come from an older man with urothelial cancer.

The chain combines TRBV7-8 with TRBJ2-7; 13 nucleotides align to TRBD2. The CDR3 runs 19 residues. CDR1 is SGHVS and CDR2 is FQNEAQ in the germline V gene. Trimming removed 0 bases from V and 0 bases from J; junction bases left unmatched: 8. The CDR3 DNA follows: TGTGCCAGCAGCTTAGCCTGGGGGACTAGCGGGGCTAGCTCCTACGAGCAGTACTTC. Residues: CASSLAWGTSGASSYEQYF. The complete variable domain, with remaining parts taken from reference TRBV7-8 and TRBJ2-7, reads GAGVSQSPRYKVAKRGQDVALRCDPISGHVSLFWYQQALGQGPEFLTYFQNEAQLDKSGLPSDRFFAERPEGSVSTLKIQRTQQEDSAVYLCASSLAWGTSGASSYEQYFGPGTRLTVT.

This clone appeared once. This chain joins TRBV9 and TRBJ2-7; 8 bases line up with TRBD1. The V segment lost 0 bases and the J segment 2 bases; nucleotides outside the gene matches: 4. The CDR3 spans 15 residues. In germline, CDR1 is SGDLS, CDR2 YYNGEE. The CDR3 loop reads CASSVGTGGTYEQYF. In nucleotides, the CDR3 is TGTGCCAGCAGCGTAGGAACAGGGGGGACCTACGAGCAGTACTTC. The entire variable domain, with the rest obtained from reference TRBV9 and TRBJ2-7, is as follows: DSGVTQTPKHLITATGQRVTLRCSPRSGDLSVYWYQQSLDQGLQFLIQYYNGEERAKGNILERFSAQQFPDLHSELNLSSLELGDSALYFCASSVGTGGTYEQYFGPGTRLTVT.

The V call is TRBV5-1, the J call TRBJ1-3; D may be TRBD1 (6 bases). The CDR3 is 16 amino acids. V lost 2 bases to trimming and J lost 2 bases, with 14 bases between them. CDR1 is SGHRS, CDR2 YFSETQ, per germline. This CDR3 is CASSFGARGAGNTIYF. CDR3 DNA: TGCGCCAGCAGCTTCGGGGCCAGGGGCGCTGGAAACACCATATATTTT. Complete variable domain (other parts from reference TRBV5-1 and TRBJ1-3): KAGVTQTPRYLIKTRGQQVTLSCSPISGHRSVSWYQQTPGQGLQFLFEYFSETQRNKGNFPGRFSGRQFSNSRSEMNVSTLELGDSALYLCASSFGARGAGNTIYFGEGSWLTVV.

The CDR3 protein is CASSVGNSGSPDTQYF. DNA for the CDR3: TGTGCCAGCAGCGTAGGAAATAGCGGGAGCCCAGATACGCAGTATTTT. The V call is TRBV9, the J call TRBJ2-3; 9 positions match TRBD2. CDR1 SGDLS and CDR2 YYNGEE come from the germline V gene. J lost 4 bases, V lost 0 bases, and 6 bases had no gene match. CDR3 size: 16 residues. The complete variable domain, with remaining parts taken from reference TRBV9 and TRBJ2-3, reads DSGVTQTPKHLITATGQRVTLRCSPRSGDLSVYWYQQSLDQGLQFLIQYYNGEERAKGNILERFSAQQFPDLHSELNLSSLELGDSALYFCASSVGNSGSPDTQYFGPGTRLTVL.

The chain has TRBV15 and TRBJ2-1; 7 bases line up with TRBD2. After removal of 0 bases from V and 5 bases from J, the junction contained 10 bases not matched to a gene. The CDR3 has 17 residues. In germline, CDR1 is LNHNV, CDR2 YYDKDF (reference sequence). The CDR3 nucleotides read TGTGCCACCAGCAGAGATAGGGGCGGGAGAAGGGACAATGAGCAGTTCTTC. As protein: CATSRDRGGRRDNEQFF.

The genes are TRBV21-1 and TRBJ2-7; the listed D gene, TRBD1, was not tested against the DNA. TRBV21-1 represents a pseudogene. The CDR3 runs to 17 residues. CDR3 nucleotide sequence: TGTGCCAGCAGCAAAGATTGGAATGGGGACAAGAACTACGAGCAGTACTTC. The encoded protein is CASSKDWNGDKNYEQYF.

This clone has a single count. The chain recombines TRBV6-1 with TRBJ2-4; 13 bases fit TRBD2. This CDR3 region has 20 residues. V dropped 0 bases and J dropped 1; count of bases not matched to a gene: 9. In germline, CDR1 is MNHNS, CDR2 SASEGT. CDR3 region: CASSEAPLAGGPWAKNIQYF. The CDR3 DNA is TGTGCCAGCAGTGAAGCCCCACTAGCGGGAGGGCCATGGGCCAAAAACATTCAGTACTTC.

This chain links TRBV18 with TRBJ2-2; 7 nucleotides match TRBD1. V gave up 5 bases and J gave up 3 bases; unmatched junction bases: 6. Germline CDR1 reads KGHSH; CDR2 reads LQKENI. CDR3 length: 15 amino acids. CDR3 sequence reads: CASSKGAVDTGELFF. CDR3 DNA: TGTGCCAGCTCAAAGGGGGCCGTGGACACCGGGGAGCTGTTTTTT.

J is TRBJ1-1 and V is TRBV30; TRBD1 agrees at 7 bases. The V gene's germline CDR1 is GTSNPN and CDR2 SVGIG (reference sequence). This CDR3 region has 13 residues. The trim removed 3 bases at V and 3 bases at J, leaving 4 bases unmatched. CDR3 in amino acids: CAWSRDSYTEAFF. CDR3 bases: TGTGCCTGGAGCCGGGACAGCTACACTGAAGCTTTCTTT.

V gene TRBV7-2 combines with J gene TRBJ2-7; 9 bases map to TRBD2. Trimming took 2 bases from V and 3 from J; bases not matched to a gene: 5. From germline, CDR1 is SGHTA and CDR2 FQGNSA. The CDR3 totals 15 residues. The CDR3 DNA sequence: TGTGCCAGCAGCTTAACGGCTAGCGGGAACTACGAGCAGTACTTC. Its translation: CASSLTASGNYEQYF.

This chain joins TRBV7-9 and TRBJ2-1, with D possibly TRBD2 on 6 matching bases. CDR1 is SEHNR and CDR2 is FQNEAQ in the germline V gene (reference sequence). The CDR3 runs to 16 residues. With 5 bases removed from V and 0 bases from J, the gap between germline ends came to 14 bases. CDR3 loop: CASSNSGGRSYNEQFF. CDR3 bases: TGTGCCAGCAGCAACTCCGGAGGGCGCTCCTACAATGAGCAGTTCTTC. The whole variable domain, filled in from reference TRBV7-9 and TRBJ2-1, reads DTGVSQNPRHKITKRGQNVTFRCDPISEHNRLYWYRQTLGQGPEFLTYFQNEAQLEKSRLLSDRFSAERPKGSFSTLEIQRTEQGDSAMYLCASSNSGGRSYNEQFFGPGTRLTVL.

This clone appeared once. This rearrangement joins TRBV6-1 to TRBJ2-1; 11 bases map to TRBD1. CDR3 size: 15 residues. Losses at the gene ends were 6 bases for V and 4 bases for J; bases not matched to a gene: 5. Germline CDR1 MNHNS, CDR2 SASEGT. CDR3 sequence reads: CASSAGTGGYNEQFF. CDR3 DNA: TGTGCCAGCAGCGCCGGGACAGGGGGTTACAATGAGCAGTTCTTC.

The chain couples TRBV15 to TRBJ2-2, with D possibly TRBD1 on 6 matching bases. Trimming took off 6 bases at V and 2 bases at J, with 10 bases between the two ends. CDR3 size: 14 residues. Germline V gives CDR1 LNHNV, CDR2 YYDKDF (reference sequence). CDR3 in DNA: TGTGCCACCAGTATGGGACACAACACCGGGGAGCTGTTTTTT. Protein product: CATSMGHNTGELFF.

J is TRBJ2-7 and V is TRBV5-1; TRBD1 is a possible D gene (6 bases). Germline CDR1 SGHRS, CDR2 YFSETQ. Trimming took 4 bases from V and 2 from J, leaving 16 bases between them. The CDR3 has 15 amino acids. CDR3 nucleotides: TGCGCCAGCAGCCTGGCGACAGGCCGAACCTACGAGCAGTACTTC. This gives the protein CASSLATGRTYEQYF. Combining the CDR3 with reference TRBV5-1 and TRBJ2-7 gives the whole variable domain KAGVTQTPRYLIKTRGQQVTLSCSPISGHRSVSWYQQTPGQGLQFLFEYFSETQRNKGNFPGRFSGRQFSNSRSEMNVSTLELGDSALYLCASSLATGRTYEQYFGPGTRLTVT.

This clone was recorded once. The chain recombines TRBV7-6 with TRBJ2-1; 7 nucleotides align to TRBD2. The CDR3 is 16 amino acids. Germline CDR1 reads SGHVS; CDR2 reads FNYEAQ. V lost 0 bases, J lost 10 bases, and 12 bases stayed unmatched. The DNA of the CDR3 is TGTGCCAGCAGCTTAGCGAGGTCCGGGCCGGGAGGAGAGCAGTTCTTC. Residues: CASSLARSGPGGEQFF.

The V and J genes are TRBV28 and TRBJ1-1; D may be TRBD1 (5 bases). Germline CDR1 MDHEN, CDR2 SYDVKM. The germline V and J ends were trimmed by 6 bases and 1 base, with 15 bases remaining between them. This CDR3 region has 15 residues. CDR3 sequence reads: CASSWSLGGNTEAFF. CDR3 nucleotide sequence: TGTGCCAGCAGCTGGTCACTGGGGGGGAACACTGAAGCTTTCTTT.